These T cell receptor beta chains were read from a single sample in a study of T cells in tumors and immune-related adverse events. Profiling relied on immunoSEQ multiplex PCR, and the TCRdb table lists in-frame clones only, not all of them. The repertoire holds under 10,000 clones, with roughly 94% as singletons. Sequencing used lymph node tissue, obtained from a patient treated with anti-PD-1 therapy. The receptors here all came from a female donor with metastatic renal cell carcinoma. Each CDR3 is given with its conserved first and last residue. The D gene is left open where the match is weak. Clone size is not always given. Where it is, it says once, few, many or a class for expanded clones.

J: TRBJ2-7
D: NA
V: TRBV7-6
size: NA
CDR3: CASSPTGRQAEQYF
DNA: TGTGCCAGCAGCCCCACCGGCAGGCAGGCAGAGCAGTACTTC

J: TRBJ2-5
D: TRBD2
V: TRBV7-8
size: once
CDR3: CASSLVTSFVQETQYF
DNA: TGTGCCAGCAGCTTAGTGACTAGCTTCGTTCAAGAGACCCAGTACTTC

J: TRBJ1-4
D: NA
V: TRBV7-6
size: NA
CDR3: CASSLARGTTNEKLFF
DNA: TGTGCCAGCAGCTTAGCGCGGGGGACAACTAATGAAAAACTGTTTTTT

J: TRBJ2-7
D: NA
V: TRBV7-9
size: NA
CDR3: CASSSLERTPYEQYF
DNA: TGTGCCAGCAGCTCCCTTGAGCGGACCCCCTACGAGCAGTACTTC

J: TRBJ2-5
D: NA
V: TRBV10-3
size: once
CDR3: CAISDSPPEYQETQYF
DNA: TGTGCCATCAGTGATTCCCCGCCGGAGTACCAAGAGACCCAGTACTTC

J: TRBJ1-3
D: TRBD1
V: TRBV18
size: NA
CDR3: CASSPGGQASGNTIYF
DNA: TGTGCCAGCTCACCAGGGGGACAGGCTTCTGGAAACACCATATATTTT

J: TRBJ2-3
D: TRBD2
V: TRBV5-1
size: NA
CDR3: CASSSETSGSTDTQYF
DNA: TGCGCCAGCAGCTCCGAGACTAGCGGGAGCACAGATACGCAGTATTTT

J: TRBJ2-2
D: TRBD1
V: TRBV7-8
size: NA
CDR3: CASSSDRAGELFF
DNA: TGTGCCAGCAGCTCGGACAGGGCCGGGGAGCTGTTTTTT

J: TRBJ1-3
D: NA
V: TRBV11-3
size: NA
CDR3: CASSLGQGNTIYF
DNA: TGTGCCAGCAGCTTAGGACAGGGAAACACCATATATTTT

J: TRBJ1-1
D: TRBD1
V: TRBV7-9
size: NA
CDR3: CASSRTGTGNTEAFF
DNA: TGTGCCAGCAGCCGAACAGGGACAGGGAACACTGAAGCTTTCTTT

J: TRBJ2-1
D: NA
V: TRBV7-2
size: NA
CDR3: CASSPARSRGRNNEQFF
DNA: TGTGCCAGCAGCCCAGCCCGATCCCGAGGACGGAACAATGAGCAGTTCTTC

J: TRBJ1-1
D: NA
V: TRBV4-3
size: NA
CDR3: CASSQYEGSPEAFF
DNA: TGCGCCAGCAGCCAATACGAAGGGAGCCCTGAAGCTTTCTTT

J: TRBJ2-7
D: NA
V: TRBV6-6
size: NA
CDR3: CASSYSGSSYEQYF
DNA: TGTGCCAGCAGTTACTCCGGGAGCTCCTACGAGCAGTACTTC

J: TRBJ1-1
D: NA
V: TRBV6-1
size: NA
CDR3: CASSVSGLNTEAFF
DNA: TGTGCCAGCAGTGTATCAGGGTTGAACACTGAAGCTTTCTTT

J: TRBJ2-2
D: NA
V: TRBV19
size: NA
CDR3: CASSQESGGGLFF
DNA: TGTGCCAGTAGTCAGGAAAGTGGTGGGGGCCTGTTTTTT

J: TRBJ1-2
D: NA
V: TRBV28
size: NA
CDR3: CASSAGHLSNYGYTF
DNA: TGTGCCAGCAGTGCGGGACATCTTTCTAACTATGGCTACACCTTC

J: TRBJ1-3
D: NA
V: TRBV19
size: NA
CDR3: CASSTGVAGNTIYF
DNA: TGTGCCAGTAGTACCGGGGTAGCGGGAAACACCATATATTTT

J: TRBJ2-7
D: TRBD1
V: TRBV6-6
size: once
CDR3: CASSNRDRRSYEQYF
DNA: TGTGCTAGCAGTAATCGGGACAGAAGATCCTACGAGCAGTACTTC

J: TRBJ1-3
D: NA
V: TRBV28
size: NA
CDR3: CASSLSSTGNTIYF
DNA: TGTGCCAGCAGTTTATCGTCCACTGGAAACACCATATATTTT

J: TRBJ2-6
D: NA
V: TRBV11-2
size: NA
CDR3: CASSQGIIGANVLTF
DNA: TGTGCCAGCAGCCAAGGGATAATAGGGGCCAACGTCCTGACTTTC

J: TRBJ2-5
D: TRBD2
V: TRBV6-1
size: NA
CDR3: CASSETWTSGGRETQYF
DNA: TGTGCCAGCAGTGAAACATGGACTAGCGGGGGTAGGGAGACCCAGTACTTC

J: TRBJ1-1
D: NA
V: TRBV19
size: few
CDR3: CASSILSGRSNTEAFF
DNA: TGTGCCAGTAGTATCCTCAGTGGCAGATCGAACACTGAAGCTTTCTTT

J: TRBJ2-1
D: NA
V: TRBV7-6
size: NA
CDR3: CASSGFSSYNEQFF
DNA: TGTGCCAGCAGTGGGTTCAGCTCCTACAATGAGCAGTTCTTC

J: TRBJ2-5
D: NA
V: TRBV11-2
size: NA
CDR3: CASSLGGATFETQYF
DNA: TGTGCCAGCAGCTTAGGGGGGGCAACTTTCGAGACCCAGTACTTC

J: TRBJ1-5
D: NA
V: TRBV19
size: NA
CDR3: CASSSLGPQHF
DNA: TGTGCCAGTAGTTCCTTGGGGCCCCAGCATTTT

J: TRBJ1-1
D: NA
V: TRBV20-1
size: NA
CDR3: CSARLNTEAFF
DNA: TGCAGTGCTAGGTTGAACACTGAAGCTTTCTTT

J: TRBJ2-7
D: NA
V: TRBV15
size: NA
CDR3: CATSRVEGRQYF
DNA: TGTGCCACCAGCAGAGTAGAGGGCAGACAGTACTTC

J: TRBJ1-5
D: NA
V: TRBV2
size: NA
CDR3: CASTGRDSNQPQHF
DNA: TGTGCCAGCACCGGACGGGATAGCAATCAGCCCCAGCATTTT

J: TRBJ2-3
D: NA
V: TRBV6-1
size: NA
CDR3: CASSEVGSGFTDTQYF
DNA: TGTGCCAGCAGTGAAGTGGGTAGCGGCTTCACAGATACGCAGTATTTT

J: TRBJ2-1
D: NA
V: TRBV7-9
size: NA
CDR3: CASSLDGTLEQFF
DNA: TGTGCCAGCAGCTTGGACGGGACTCTGGAGCAGTTCTTC

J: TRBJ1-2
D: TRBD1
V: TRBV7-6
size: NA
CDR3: CASSPRQGGIYGYTF
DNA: TGTGCCAGCAGCCCGCGACAGGGGGGTATCTATGGCTACACCTTC

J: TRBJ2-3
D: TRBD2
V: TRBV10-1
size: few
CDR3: CASRDSGGRDTQYF
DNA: TGCGCCAGCAGGGATAGCGGGGGCCGCGATACGCAGTATTTT

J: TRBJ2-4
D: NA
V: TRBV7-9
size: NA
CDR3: CASSRIGEAKNIQYF
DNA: TGTGCCAGCAGCCGTATCGGTGAGGCCAAAAACATTCAGTACTTC

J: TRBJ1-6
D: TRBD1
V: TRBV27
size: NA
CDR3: CASRRSSGQGLSSYNSPLHF
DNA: TGTGCCAGCAGACGCTCCTCTGGACAGGGCTTAAGCTCCTATAATTCACCCCTCCACTTT

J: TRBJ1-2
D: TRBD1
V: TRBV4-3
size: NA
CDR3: CASSHWDRISNYGYTF
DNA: TGCGCCAGCAGCCACTGGGACAGGATTTCAAACTATGGCTACACCTTC

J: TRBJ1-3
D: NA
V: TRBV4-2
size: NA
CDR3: CASSPRVGETGNTIYF
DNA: TGTGCCAGCAGCCCTCGGGTAGGGGAAACTGGAAACACCATATATTTT

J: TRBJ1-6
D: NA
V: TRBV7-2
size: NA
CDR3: CASSLANSPLHF
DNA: TGTGCCAGCAGCTTAGCTAATTCACCCCTCCACTTT

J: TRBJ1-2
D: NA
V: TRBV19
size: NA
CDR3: CASTPVRGHGYTF
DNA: TGTGCCAGTACCCCGGTTCGGGGACATGGCTACACCTTC

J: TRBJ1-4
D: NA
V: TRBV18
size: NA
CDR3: CASSPLSPTNEKLFF
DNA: TGTGCCAGCTCACCCCTAAGTCCAACTAATGAAAAACTGTTTTTT